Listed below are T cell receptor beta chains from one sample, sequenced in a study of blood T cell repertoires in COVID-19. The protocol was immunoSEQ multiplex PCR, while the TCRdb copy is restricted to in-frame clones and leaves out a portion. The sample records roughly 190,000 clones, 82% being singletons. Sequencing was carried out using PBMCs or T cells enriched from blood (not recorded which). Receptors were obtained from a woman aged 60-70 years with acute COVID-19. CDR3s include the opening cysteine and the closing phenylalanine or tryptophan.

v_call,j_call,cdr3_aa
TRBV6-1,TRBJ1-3,CASSLTGSGNTIYF
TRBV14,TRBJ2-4,CASSPAGVSIQYF
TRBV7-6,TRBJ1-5,CASSLQGNSNQPQHF
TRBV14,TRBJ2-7,CASSQPGGNRYF
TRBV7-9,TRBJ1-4,CASSLLGQGSEKLFF
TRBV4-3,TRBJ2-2,CASSQEGAGEFTGELFF
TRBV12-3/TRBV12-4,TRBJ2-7,CASSRGYEQYF
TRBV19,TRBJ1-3,CASSDILTGFANTIYF
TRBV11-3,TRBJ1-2,CASSAGQGYGYTF
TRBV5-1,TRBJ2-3,CASSLVVTSETDTQYF
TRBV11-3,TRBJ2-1,CASSISAWEQFF
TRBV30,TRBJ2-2,CAWSFPDRAVSGELFF
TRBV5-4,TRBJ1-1,CASSVGQGAQATEAFF